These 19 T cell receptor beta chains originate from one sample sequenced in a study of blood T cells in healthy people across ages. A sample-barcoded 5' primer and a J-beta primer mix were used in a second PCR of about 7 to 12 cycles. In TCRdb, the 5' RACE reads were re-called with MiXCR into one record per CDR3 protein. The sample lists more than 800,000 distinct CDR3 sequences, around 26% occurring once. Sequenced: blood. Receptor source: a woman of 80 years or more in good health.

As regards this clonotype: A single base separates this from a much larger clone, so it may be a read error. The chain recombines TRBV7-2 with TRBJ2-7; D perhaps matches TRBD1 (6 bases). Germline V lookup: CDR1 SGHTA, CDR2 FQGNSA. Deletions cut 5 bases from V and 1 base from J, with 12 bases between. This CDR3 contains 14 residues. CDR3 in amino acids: CASSRGQNSYEQYF. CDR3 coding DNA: TGTGCCAGCAGCCGAGGACAGAATTCCTACGAGCAGTACTTC.

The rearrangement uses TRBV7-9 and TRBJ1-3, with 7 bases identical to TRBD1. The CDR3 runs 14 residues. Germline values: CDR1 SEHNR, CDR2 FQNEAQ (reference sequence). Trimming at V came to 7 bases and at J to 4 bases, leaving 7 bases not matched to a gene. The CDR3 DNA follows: TGTGCCAGCACCAGGGGGGGGCCCGGAAACACCATATATTTT. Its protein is CASTRGGPGNTIYF.

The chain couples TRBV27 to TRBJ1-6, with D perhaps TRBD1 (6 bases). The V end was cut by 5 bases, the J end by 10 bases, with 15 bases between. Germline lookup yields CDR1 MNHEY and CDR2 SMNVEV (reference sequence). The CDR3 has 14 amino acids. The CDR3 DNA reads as TGTGCCAGCAGTGCCCAGGGGCGAAGGTCACCCCTCCACTTT. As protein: CASSAQGRRSPLHF.

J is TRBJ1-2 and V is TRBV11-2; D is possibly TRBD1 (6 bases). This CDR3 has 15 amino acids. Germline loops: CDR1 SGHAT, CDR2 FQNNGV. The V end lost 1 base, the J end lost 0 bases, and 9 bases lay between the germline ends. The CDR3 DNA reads TGTGCCAGCAGCTTAGGGGACACCCCTAACTATGGCTACACCTTC. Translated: CASSLGDTPNYGYTF.

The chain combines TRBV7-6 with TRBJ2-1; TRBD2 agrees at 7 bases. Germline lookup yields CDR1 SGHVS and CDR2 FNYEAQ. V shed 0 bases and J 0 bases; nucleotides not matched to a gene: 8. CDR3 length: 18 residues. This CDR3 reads CASSLAGRGRSSYNEQFF. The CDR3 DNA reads TGTGCCAGCAGCTTAGCGGGGCGGGGGAGGAGCTCCTACAATGAGCAGTTCTTC.

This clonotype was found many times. DNA for the CDR3: TGTGCCAGCAGCCAAGATCCCCATGGGGGGAATGAAAAACTGTTTTTT. The encoded protein is CASSQDPHGGNEKLFF. The genes are TRBV3-1 and TRBJ1-4, with D perhaps TRBD1 (5 bases). Germline V lookup: CDR1 LGHDT, CDR2 YNNKEL (reference sequence). The CDR3 has 16 residues. The V end lost 0 bases, the J end lost 5 bases, and 13 bases lay between the germline ends. The entire variable domain, with the rest obtained from reference TRBV3-1 and TRBJ1-4, is as follows: DTAVSQTPKYLVTQMGNDKSIKCEQNLGHDTMYWYKQDSKKFLKIMFSYNNKELIINETVPNRFSPKSPDKAHLNLHINSLELGDSAVYFCASSQDPHGGNEKLFFGSGTQLSVL.

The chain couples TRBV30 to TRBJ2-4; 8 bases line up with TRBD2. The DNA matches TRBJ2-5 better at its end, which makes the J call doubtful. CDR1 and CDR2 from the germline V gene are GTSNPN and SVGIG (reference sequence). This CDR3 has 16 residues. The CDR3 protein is CAPPGTRLCCRETQYF. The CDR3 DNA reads TGTGCCCCGCCAGGGACTAGGTTATGTTGCAGAGAGACCCAGTACTTC.

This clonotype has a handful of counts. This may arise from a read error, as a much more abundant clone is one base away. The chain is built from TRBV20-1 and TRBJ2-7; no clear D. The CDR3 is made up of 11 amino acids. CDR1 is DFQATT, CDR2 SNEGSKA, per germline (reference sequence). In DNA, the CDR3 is TGCAGGGCAACGACGGAATACGAGCAGTACTTC. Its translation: CRATTEYEQYF.

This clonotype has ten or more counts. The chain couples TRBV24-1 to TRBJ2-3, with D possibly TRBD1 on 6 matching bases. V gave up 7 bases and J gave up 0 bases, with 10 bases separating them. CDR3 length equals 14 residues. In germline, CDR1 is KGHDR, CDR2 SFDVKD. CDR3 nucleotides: TGTGCCACCAGGGCTACAGGGAGCACAGATACGCAGTATTTT. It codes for CATRATGSTDTQYF.

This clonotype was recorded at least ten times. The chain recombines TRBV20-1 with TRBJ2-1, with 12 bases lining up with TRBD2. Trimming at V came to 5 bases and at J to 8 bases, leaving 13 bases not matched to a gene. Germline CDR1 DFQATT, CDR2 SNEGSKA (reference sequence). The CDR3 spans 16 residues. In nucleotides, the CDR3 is TGCAGTGCTTCTCCGGGACTAGCGGGTAATGGCCATGAGCAGTTCTTC. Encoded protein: CSASPGLAGNGHEQFF.

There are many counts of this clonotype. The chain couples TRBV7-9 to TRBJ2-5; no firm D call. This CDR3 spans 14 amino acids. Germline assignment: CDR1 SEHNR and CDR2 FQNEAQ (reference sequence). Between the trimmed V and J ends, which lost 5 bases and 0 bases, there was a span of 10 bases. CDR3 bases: TGTGCCAGCAGCCTAGGACCGAACCAAGAGACCCAGTACTTC. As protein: CASSLGPNQETQYF.

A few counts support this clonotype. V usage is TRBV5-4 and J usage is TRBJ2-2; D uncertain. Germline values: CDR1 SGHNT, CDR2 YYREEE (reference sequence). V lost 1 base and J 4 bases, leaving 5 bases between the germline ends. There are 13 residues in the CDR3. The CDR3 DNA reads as TGTGCCAGCAGCTTGAAGGGCACCGGGGAGCTGTTTTTT. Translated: CASSLKGTGELFF.

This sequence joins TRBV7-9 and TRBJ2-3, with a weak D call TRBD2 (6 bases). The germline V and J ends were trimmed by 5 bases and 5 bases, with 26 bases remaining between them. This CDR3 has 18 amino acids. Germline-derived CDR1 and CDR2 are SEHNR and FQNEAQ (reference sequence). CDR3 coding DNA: TGTGCCAGCAGCCCACCCTCCCATATATGGGGGGAAGTAGATACGCAGTATTTT. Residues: CASSPPSHIWGEVDTQYF.

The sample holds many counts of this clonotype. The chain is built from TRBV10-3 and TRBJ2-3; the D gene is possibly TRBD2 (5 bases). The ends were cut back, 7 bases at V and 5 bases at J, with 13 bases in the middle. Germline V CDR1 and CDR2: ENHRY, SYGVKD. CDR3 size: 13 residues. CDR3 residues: CAIKEVAGDTQYF. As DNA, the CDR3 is TGTGCCATCAAGGAGGTAGCTGGAGATACGCAGTATTTT.

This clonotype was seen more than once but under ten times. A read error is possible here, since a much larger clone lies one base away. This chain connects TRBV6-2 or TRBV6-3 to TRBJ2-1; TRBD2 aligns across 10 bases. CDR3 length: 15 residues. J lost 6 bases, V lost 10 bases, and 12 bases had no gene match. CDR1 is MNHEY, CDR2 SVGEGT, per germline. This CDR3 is CANRSLAGAFNEQFF. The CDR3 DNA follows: TGTGCCAACAGATCCCTAGCGGGGGCTTTCAATGAGCAGTTCTTC.

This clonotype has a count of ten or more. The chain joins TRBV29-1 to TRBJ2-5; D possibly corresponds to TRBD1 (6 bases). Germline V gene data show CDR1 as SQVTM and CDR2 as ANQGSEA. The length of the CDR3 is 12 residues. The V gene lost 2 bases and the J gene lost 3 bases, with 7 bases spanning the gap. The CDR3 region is CSVERTEETQYF. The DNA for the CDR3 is TGCAGCGTTGAACGGACAGAAGAGACCCAGTACTTC.

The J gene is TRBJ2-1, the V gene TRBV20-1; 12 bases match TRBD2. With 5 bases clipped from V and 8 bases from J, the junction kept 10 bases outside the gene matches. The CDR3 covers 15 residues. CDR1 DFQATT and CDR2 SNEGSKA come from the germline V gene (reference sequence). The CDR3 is CSAPLASGGADEQFF. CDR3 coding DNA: TGCAGTGCTCCCCTGGCTAGCGGGGGGGCTGATGAGCAGTTCTTC.

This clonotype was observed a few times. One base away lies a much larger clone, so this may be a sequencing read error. CDR3 bases: TGTGCCAGCAGGCCGGGACTAGCGGCCCCGACGTCGGACAATGAGCAGTACTTC. This translates into CASRPGLAAPTSDNEQYF. The J gene is TRBJ2-5, the V gene TRBV7-9; 11 nucleotides agree with TRBD2. Trimming took 6 bases from V and 11 from J; bases not matched to a gene: 23. The CDR3 covers 18 residues. CDR1 and CDR2 (germline): SEHNR, FQNEAQ (reference sequence). Full variable domain (remainder filled in from reference TRBV7-9 and TRBJ2-5): DTGVSQNPRHKITKRGQNVTFRCDPISEHNRLYWYRQTLGQGPEFLTYFQNEAQLEKSRLLSDRFSAERPKGSFSTLEIQRTEQGDSAMYLCASRPGLAAPTSDNEQYFGPGTRLLVL.

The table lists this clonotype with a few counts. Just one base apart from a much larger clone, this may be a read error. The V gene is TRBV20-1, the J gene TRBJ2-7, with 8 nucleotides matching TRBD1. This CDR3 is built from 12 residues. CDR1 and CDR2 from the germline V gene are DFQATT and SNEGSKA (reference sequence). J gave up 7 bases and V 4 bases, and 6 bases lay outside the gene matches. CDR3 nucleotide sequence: TGCAGTGCTATCGACAGGGGACGTGAGCAGTACTTC. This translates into CSAIDRGREQYF.